This is a list of T cell receptor beta chains from one sample in a study of OX40 agonist ivuxolimab in advanced cancers. This table comes from immunoSEQ multiplex PCR, and its TCRdb copy is limited to in-frame clones, with some not included. The data hold approximately 120,000 clones, with less than 95% observed a single time. The sequences come from CD4+ or CD8+ T cells sorted from blood, collected in a trial of the OX40 agonist ivuxolimab. All receptors derive from an adult with an advanced solid tumor such as melanoma, head and neck, liver or kidney cancer. Both conserved end residues are trimmed from each CDR3. The order of the fields is V gene, J gene, CDR3 protein.

>TRBV9|TRBJ2-3
ASSIDGGIITDTQY
>TRBV20-1|TRBJ2-1
SATTNNEQF
>TRBV5-1|TRBJ2-7
ASSLGASGTSGGTYEQY
>TRBV10-3|TRBJ1-3
AISESWWDRGDTIY
>TRBV11-3|TRBJ1-4
ASSLGQGFEKLF
>TRBV4-3|TRBJ2-7
ASSKLAGVPTYEQY
>TRBV7-3|TRBJ2-3
ASSLRGQLENTQY
>TRBV2|TRBJ1-1
ASSDQDRNTEAF
>TRBV28|TRBJ1-5
ASSLTPAGDQPQH
>TRBV5-1|TRBJ1-2
ASSRDSRSSESGYT
>TRBV19|TRBJ2-3
ASSIRLAGLVDTQY
>TRBV27|TRBJ1-2
ASTARQGIYGYT
>TRBV27|TRBJ2-1
ASSFFSGRGNNEQF
>TRBV2|TRBJ2-5
ASSHGRRDQETQY
>TRBV9|TRBJ2-7
ASSVEAGGYEQY
>TRBV5-4|TRBJ2-1
ASSRIGTTSLDEQF
>TRBV6-6|TRBJ2-7
ASSGYSGSSYEQY
>TRBV6-6|TRBJ1-6
ASSYWGQGNSPLH
>TRBV28|TRBJ1-1
ASSFETGTF
>TRBV9|TRBJ2-7
ASSVSQGRDEQY
>TRBV18|TRBJ2-3
ASSPLAGMTDTQY